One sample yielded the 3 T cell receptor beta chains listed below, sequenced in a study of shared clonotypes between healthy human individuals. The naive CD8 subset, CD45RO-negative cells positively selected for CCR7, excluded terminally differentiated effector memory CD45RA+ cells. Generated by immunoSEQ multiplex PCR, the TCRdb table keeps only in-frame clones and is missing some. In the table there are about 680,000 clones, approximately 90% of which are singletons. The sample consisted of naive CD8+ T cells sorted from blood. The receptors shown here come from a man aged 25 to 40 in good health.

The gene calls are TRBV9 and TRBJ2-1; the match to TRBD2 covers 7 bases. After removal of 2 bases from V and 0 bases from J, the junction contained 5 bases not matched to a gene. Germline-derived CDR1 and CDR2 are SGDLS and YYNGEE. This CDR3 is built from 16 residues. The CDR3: CASSVEGTTSYNEQFF. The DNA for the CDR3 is TGTGCCAGCAGCGTGGAAGGGACTACCTCCTACAATGAGCAGTTCTTC.

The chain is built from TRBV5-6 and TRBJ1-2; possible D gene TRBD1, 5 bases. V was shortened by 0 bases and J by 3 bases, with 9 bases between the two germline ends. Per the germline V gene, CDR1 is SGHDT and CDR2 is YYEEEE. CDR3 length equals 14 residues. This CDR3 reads CASSLGGYDYGYTF. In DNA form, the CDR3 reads TGTGCCAGCAGCTTGGGGGGGTACGACTATGGCTACACCTTC.

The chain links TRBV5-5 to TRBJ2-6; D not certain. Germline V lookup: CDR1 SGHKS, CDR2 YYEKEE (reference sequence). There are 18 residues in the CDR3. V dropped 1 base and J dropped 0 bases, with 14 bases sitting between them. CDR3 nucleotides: TGTGCCAGCAGCTTGACCCGAGGAGACTCCTCTGGGGCCAACGTCCTGACTTTC. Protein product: CASSLTRGDSSGANVLTF.